This T cell receptor beta chain was retrieved from a study of vaccination and CD4 T cells after COVID-19. Study-level background: No peptide, an HIV-1 Nef pool, or a CEFX pool was what each control culture received. Findings and limits, study-wide: Median SARS-CoV-2-reactive clonotype numbers went up from around 20 to 38, but not significantly.

Points on this clonotype: The target antigen is unknown.

The CDR3 spans 15 residues. From germline, CDR1 is DFQATT and CDR2 SNEGSKA (reference sequence). Germline trimming cut 4 bases from V and 2 bases from J; bases unmatched to any gene: 9. The treatment here: roughly nine-day PBMC culture with coronavirus spike peptide pools or control peptides (ViraFEST assay). Culture conditions combined 1.5 million to 2.5 million PBMCs per well with approximately 10 IU/ml IL-2 and around 9.2 ug/ml peptide pools. With the Oncomine TCR Beta short-read assay, DNA from cultured CD4+ T cells was sequenced. Genomic DNA extraction was carried out from cultured CD4+ T cells. TCRdb reprocessed the PCR reads via MiXCR and lists one record per CDR3 protein. Of roughly 20,000 distinct CDR3 sequences detected, approximately 40% appear once; the ten largest clones hold roughly 2.9%.

The V and J genes are TRBV20-1 and TRBJ2-3, with 7 nucleotides matching TRBD2. The receptor was derived from a human donor who had recovered from COVID-19. The specimen comprised CD4+ T cells from blood, cultured in vitro, sampled after SARS-CoV-2 vaccination. CDR3 region: CSAKFWDYNTDTQYF. CDR3 coding DNA: TGCAGTGCTAAGTTTTGGGACTACAACACAGATACGCAGTATTTT.